These T cell receptor beta chains were read from a single sample in a study of T cells after yellow fever vaccination. In TCRdb, the 5' RACE reads were re-called with MiXCR into one record per CDR3 protein. Counted here are about 320,000 distinct CDR3 sequences, 6.8% occurring once; the ten biggest clones make up around 17%. Sequences were derived from PBMCs, sampled 45 days after the first yellow fever vaccination. These receptors originate from a man in his late teens or twenties who received the YFV17D yellow fever vaccine. Each CDR3 is given with its conserved first and last residue. The order of the fields is CDR3 DNA, CDR3 protein, V gene, J gene, CDR3 length, clone size, D gene. The D gene is left open where the match is weak. Expanded clones get a size class; other rows say once, few or many, or leave the size out.

DNA: TGTGCCAGCAATCGACTAGCGGGCGTCACAGATACGCAGTATTTT
CDR3: CASNRLAGVTDTQYF
V: TRBV2
J: TRBJ2-3
length: 15
size: few
D: TRBD2

DNA: TGTGCCAGCAGCCAAGATTCGATGTCGGGGGGACTCTATAATTCACCCCTCCACTTT
CDR3: CASSQDSMSGGLYNSPLHF
V: TRBV4-2
J: TRBJ1-6
length: 19
size: many
D: .

DNA: TGTGCCAGCTCACCACAGGGAGACACTGAAGCTTTCTTT
CDR3: CASSPQGDTEAFF
V: TRBV18
J: TRBJ1-1
length: 13
size: many
D: .

DNA: TGCGCCAGCAGCTTGGCGGGATCTTCAGGGGGCGCGGGGACCGGGGAGCTGTTTTTT
CDR3: CASSLAGSSGGAGTGELFF
V: TRBV5-1
J: TRBJ2-2
length: 19
size: .
D: TRBD1

DNA: TGTGCCAGTACCCTGGAGCCGGGACTGTCCTACGAGCAGTACTTC
CDR3: CASTLEPGLSYEQYF
V: TRBV28
J: TRBJ2-7
length: 15
size: .
D: .

DNA: TGTGCCAGCAGGGGGCTAGCGGGGGGCCCGCATGAGCAGTTCTTC
CDR3: CASRGLAGGPHEQFF
V: TRBV7-9
J: TRBJ2-1
length: 15
size: .
D: TRBD2

DNA: TGTGCCAGCAGCCCTCTGGACGGGCCTTTTGAGACCCAGTACTTC
CDR3: CASSPLDGPFETQYF
V: TRBV9
J: TRBJ2-5
length: 15
size: few
D: .

DNA: TGCGCCAGCAGCCCCCAAGTCCGCGGATCTGGCAGTCAGCCCCAGCATTTT
CDR3: CASSPQVRGSGSQPQHF
V: TRBV4-1
J: TRBJ1-5
length: 17
size: few
D: .

DNA: TGTGCCAGCAGCTTACGCGGGGGACCCACCGGGGAGCTGTTTTTT
CDR3: CASSLRGGPTGELFF
V: TRBV7-9
J: TRBJ2-2
length: 15
size: many
D: TRBD2

DNA: TGTGCCAGCAGTTTGGCACAGGGAGATCAGCCCCAGCATTTT
CDR3: CASSLAQGDQPQHF
V: TRBV28
J: TRBJ1-5
length: 14
size: few
D: .

DNA: TGCAGCGTTGAAGATCGGGGGAGAACAGGGGCCCTGGGGCCCTATGGCTACACCTTC
CDR3: CSVEDRGRTGALGPYGYTF
V: TRBV29-1
J: TRBJ1-2
length: 19
size: .
D: TRBD1

DNA: TGTGCCAGCAGCCCCCTGGGGGGTTCCACCACAGATACGCAGTATTTT
CDR3: CASSPLGGSTTDTQYF
V: TRBV5-8
J: TRBJ2-3
length: 16
size: few
D: .

DNA: TGTGCCAGCAGTTACCCGGGGTCCTACGAGCAGTACTTC
CDR3: CASSYPGSYEQYF
V: TRBV6-5
J: TRBJ2-7
length: 13
size: few
D: .

DNA: TGCAGTGCTACCCACAGGGGGAACACCGGGGAGCTGTTTTTT
CDR3: CSATHRGNTGELFF
V: TRBV20-1
J: TRBJ2-2
length: 14
size: many
D: TRBD1

DNA: TGTGCCAGTAGTACGCCCGGGACAGACTACAATGAGCAGTTCTTC
CDR3: CASSTPGTDYNEQFF
V: TRBV19
J: TRBJ2-1
length: 15
size: .
D: TRBD1

DNA: TGTGCCAGCAGCTTATCGGATACTAATGAAAAACTGTTTTTT
CDR3: CASSLSDTNEKLFF
V: TRBV7-9
J: TRBJ1-4
length: 14
size: .
D: .

DNA: TGTGCCAGCAATGATCTTTACAATGAGCAGTTCTTC
CDR3: CASNDLYNEQFF
V: TRBV12-3/TRBV12-4
J: TRBJ2-1
length: 12
size: many
D: .

DNA: TGTGCCAGCAGCGACTCGGGACAGGCACAAGATACGCAGTATTTT
CDR3: CASSDSGQAQDTQYF
V: TRBV11-3
J: TRBJ2-3
length: 15
size: few
D: TRBD1

DNA: TGTGCCATCAGTGACCAAGGAGATAATTCACCCCTCCACTTT
CDR3: CAISDQGDNSPLHF
V: TRBV10-3
J: TRBJ1-6
length: 14
size: .
D: .

DNA: TGTGCCAGCAGGCGCGGGGGATCCTACAATGAGCAGTTCTTC
CDR3: CASRRGGSYNEQFF
V: TRBV6-1
J: TRBJ2-1
length: 14
size: few
D: TRBD2

DNA: TGTGCCAGCAGCCGGACTCTTAGATTGGATGAAAAACTGTTTTTT
CDR3: CASSRTLRLDEKLFF
V: TRBV6-1
J: TRBJ1-4
length: 15
size: .
D: .

DNA: TGTGCCACCAGCGGACAGGGACTTAGCTCCTACGAGCAGTACTTC
CDR3: CATSGQGLSSYEQYF
V: TRBV15
J: TRBJ2-7
length: 15
size: many
D: TRBD1

DNA: TGTGCCAGCAGCACGACGACAGCCCTCGGAAACGGGGAGCTGTTTTTT
CDR3: CASSTTTALGNGELFF
V: TRBV28
J: TRBJ2-2
length: 16
size: few
D: .

DNA: TGTGCCAGCAGTCCGCGTGGGGGGTACCAAGAGACCCAGTACTTC
CDR3: CASSPRGGYQETQYF
V: TRBV3-1
J: TRBJ2-5
length: 15
size: many
D: .

DNA: TGTGCCAGCAGCTTAGGGGCAGGCCCCTCCTACGAGCAGTACTTC
CDR3: CASSLGAGPSYEQYF
V: TRBV7-9
J: TRBJ2-7
length: 15
size: .
D: .

DNA: TGTGCCAGCAGCTTAGGCGGGGGGGCGTCAGAGACCCAGTACTTC
CDR3: CASSLGGGASETQYF
V: TRBV7-2
J: TRBJ2-5
length: 15
size: many
D: TRBD2

DNA: TGTGCCAGCAGCCCGCGCTCGGACAGGGGCAATGAGCAGTTCTTC
CDR3: CASSPRSDRGNEQFF
V: TRBV7-2
J: TRBJ2-1
length: 15
size: .
D: TRBD1

DNA: TGTGCCAGCAGTTACTCGATGTTATATGACAGGGTTTCCACTGAAGCTTTCTTT
CDR3: CASSYSMLYDRVSTEAFF
V: TRBV6-5
J: TRBJ1-1
length: 18
size: .
D: TRBD1

DNA: TGCGCCAGCAGCCCCGGACAGGAACAAGCTGGGGCCAACGTCCTGACTTTC
CDR3: CASSPGQEQAGANVLTF
V: TRBV4-1
J: TRBJ2-6
length: 17
size: few
D: TRBD1

DNA: TGCAGTGCTGAAGGGTGGCGTGACCCAGGGGAGCAGTACTTC
CDR3: CSAEGWRDPGEQYF
V: TRBV20-1
J: TRBJ2-7
length: 14
size: .
D: .

DNA: TGCGCCAGCAGCCCGGGGCCTCTACCTCAAGAGACCCAGTACTTC
CDR3: CASSPGPLPQETQYF
V: TRBV5-1
J: TRBJ2-5
length: 15
size: few
D: .

DNA: TGTGCCAGCAGCCCCCTTGGGGGGGCCTGGTCCGGGGAGCTGTTTTTT
CDR3: CASSPLGGAWSGELFF
V: TRBV6-5
J: TRBJ2-2
length: 16
size: few
D: .

DNA: TGTGCCAGCAGCTTAGTACGGGGGGGGAGAGAGACCCAGTACTTC
CDR3: CASSLVRGGRETQYF
V: TRBV7-2
J: TRBJ2-5
length: 15
size: .
D: TRBD2

DNA: TGTGCCAGCAGCCACGTAGCGGGGGCTTACAATGAGCAGTTCTTC
CDR3: CASSHVAGAYNEQFF
V: TRBV3-1
J: TRBJ2-1
length: 15
size: few
D: TRBD2

DNA: TGTTCTGGGGGGAGCTCCTACAATGAGCAGTTCTTC
CDR3: CSGGSSYNEQFF
V: TRBV7-2
J: TRBJ2-1
length: 12
size: few
D: .

DNA: TGTGCTAGCAGCGAACATCCGGGGGAGACCCAGTACTTC
CDR3: CASSEHPGETQYF
V: TRBV7-7
J: TRBJ2-5
length: 13
size: many
D: .

DNA: TGTGCCAGCAGCTTAGAGCGGGGCTTAGGCTACGAGCAGTACTTC
CDR3: CASSLERGLGYEQYF
V: TRBV7-9
J: TRBJ2-7
length: 15
size: many
D: TRBD2

DNA: TGCGCCAGCAGCCAATACGAAGATAATTCACCCCTCCACTTT
CDR3: CASSQYEDNSPLHF
V: TRBV4-1
J: TRBJ1-6
length: 14
size: many
D: .

DNA: TGTGCCAGCAGCTCGGAGGGACAGGGTTGGGATGAGCAGTTCTTC
CDR3: CASSSEGQGWDEQFF
V: TRBV7-6
J: TRBJ2-1
length: 15
size: many
D: TRBD1

DNA: TGTGCCAGCAAAAAGCGGGGGGTCTTCTACGAGCAGTACTTC
CDR3: CASKKRGVFYEQYF
V: TRBV6-9
J: TRBJ2-7
length: 14
size: few
D: TRBD2

DNA: TGTGCCAGCTCACCAGAGGAGGGCTCACAAGAGACCCAGTACTTC
CDR3: CASSPEEGSQETQYF
V: TRBV18
J: TRBJ2-5
length: 15
size: .
D: .

DNA: TGCGCCAGCAGCCAAGGGGACAGAGATAATTCACCCCTCCACTTT
CDR3: CASSQGDRDNSPLHF
V: TRBV4-3
J: TRBJ1-6
length: 15
size: few
D: TRBD1

DNA: TGTGCCAGCAGCTTAAAGCGGGGGGGCTCCACAGATACGCAGTATTTT
CDR3: CASSLKRGGSTDTQYF
V: TRBV7-2
J: TRBJ2-3
length: 16
size: many
D: TRBD2

DNA: TGTGCCAGCACCCGGGGGCAAACAGCCTACGAGCAGTACTTC
CDR3: CASTRGQTAYEQYF
V: TRBV7-9
J: TRBJ2-7
length: 14
size: few
D: .

DNA: TGTGCCAGCAGCAAAGACTGGAATGGCTACACCTTC
CDR3: CASSKDWNGYTF
V: TRBV7-2
J: TRBJ1-2
length: 12
size: .
D: .

DNA: TGCAGCGTTGAAGAGGGACAGCCCTACGAGCAGTACTTC
CDR3: CSVEEGQPYEQYF
V: TRBV29-1
J: TRBJ2-7
length: 13
size: .
D: TRBD1

DNA: TGTGCCATCAGTCCGGGACCCACAGATACGCAGTATTTT
CDR3: CAISPGPTDTQYF
V: TRBV10-3
J: TRBJ2-3
length: 13
size: many
D: .

DNA: TGTGCCAGCAAGGGGGACGGGACAGGGGTCTATGGCTACACCTTC
CDR3: CASKGDGTGVYGYTF
V: TRBV7-9
J: TRBJ1-2
length: 15
size: few
D: TRBD1

DNA: TGTGCCAGCAGCTTCGGACCCGGGACTAGCGGGGGATACAATGAGCAGTTCTTC
CDR3: CASSFGPGTSGGYNEQFF
V: TRBV7-6
J: TRBJ2-1
length: 18
size: .
D: TRBD2

DNA: TGTGCCAGCAGTGAATCTATACAGGCCTACAATGAGCAGTTCTTC
CDR3: CASSESIQAYNEQFF
V: TRBV25-1
J: TRBJ2-1
length: 15
size: .
D: .

DNA: TGTGCCAGCAGTTCCCTTCACAGAAAGAGGGAAAAACTGTTTTTT
CDR3: CASSSLHRKREKLFF
V: TRBV12-3/TRBV12-4
J: TRBJ1-4
length: 15
size: many
D: .

DNA: TGTGCCAGCAGCTTAGGCACAGGGGGCCCCACAGATACGCAGTATTTT
CDR3: CASSLGTGGPTDTQYF
V: TRBV7-2
J: TRBJ2-3
length: 16
size: few
D: TRBD1

DNA: TGCGCCAGCAGGGCCGGGACAGGGGGCGGTGTTCGGTCACCCCTCCACTTT
CDR3: CASRAGTGGGVRSPLHF
V: TRBV5-1
J: TRBJ1-6
length: 17
size: many
D: TRBD1

DNA: TGTGCCAGCAGCCCCCGGAGGGATGAAAAACTGTTTTTT
CDR3: CASSPRRDEKLFF
V: TRBV6-1
J: TRBJ1-4
length: 13
size: few
D: .

DNA: TGCGCCAGCAGCTTGGCCGCGGGCTACGAGCAGTACTTC
CDR3: CASSLAAGYEQYF
V: TRBV5-1
J: TRBJ2-7
length: 13
size: many
D: .

DNA: TGTGCCAGCAGTTACGACAGCAAGCAGTTCTTC
CDR3: CASSYDSKQFF
V: TRBV6-2/TRBV6-3
J: TRBJ2-1
length: 11
size: many
D: .

DNA: TGCAGTGCTAGAGGGGGGGGCTTCCTTTACGAGCAGTACTTC
CDR3: CSARGGGFLYEQYF
V: TRBV20-1
J: TRBJ2-7
length: 14
size: .
D: .

DNA: TGCAGTGCTAGAGATAGGGGGACAGGGGTTCATCAGCCCCAGCATTTT
CDR3: CSARDRGTGVHQPQHF
V: TRBV20-1
J: TRBJ1-5
length: 16
size: few
D: TRBD1

DNA: TGTGCCACTGGGGGAGGGTTGGCAGATACGCAGTATTTT
CDR3: CATGGGLADTQYF
V: TRBV19
J: TRBJ2-3
length: 13
size: few
D: TRBD2